This T cell receptor (beta chain) came from a study of blood T cell repertoires in COVID-19. Study-level background: COVID-19 samples from acute and convalescent phases originated in the United States, Italy and Spain. PBMCs, B-cell-depleted T cells, or T cells provided the cDNA or gDNA that made up the material.

In the original workflow: It was from reference gene primer amplification that nucleated cell counts were estimated. Only in-frame clones appear in the TCRdb table, and some are missing; sequencing was by immunoSEQ multiplex PCR. V, J and clone size are taken as reported in that table, and D and trimming were inferred from the DNA itself. The profile covers around 72,000 clones, with roughly 84% appearing a single time and roughly 4.8% taken by the ten largest. Germline V lookup: CDR1 MNHEY, CDR2 SVGAGI. V lost 5 bases and J lost 7, with 9 bases in between. The CDR3 length is 11 residues. The gene calls are TRBV6-5 and TRBJ2-7; tentatively, D is TRBD2 (5 bases). Sequencing input: peripheral blood. The origin of this receptor is a woman in her sixties with acute or convalescent COVID-19. In nucleotides, the CDR3 is TGTGCCAGCAGTACGGGATATGAGCAGTACTTC. Amino acids: CASSTGYEQYF.